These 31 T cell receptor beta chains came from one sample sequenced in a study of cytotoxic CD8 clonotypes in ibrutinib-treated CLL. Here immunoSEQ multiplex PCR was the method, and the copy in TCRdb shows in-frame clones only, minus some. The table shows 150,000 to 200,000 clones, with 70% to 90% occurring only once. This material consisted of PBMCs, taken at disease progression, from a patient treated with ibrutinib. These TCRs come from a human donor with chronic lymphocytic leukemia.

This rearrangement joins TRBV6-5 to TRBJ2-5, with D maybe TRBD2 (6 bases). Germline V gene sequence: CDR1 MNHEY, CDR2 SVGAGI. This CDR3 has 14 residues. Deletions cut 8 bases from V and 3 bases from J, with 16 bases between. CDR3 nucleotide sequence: TGTGCCAGCCCCCCCACTAGGGAGGAAGAGACCCAGTACTTC. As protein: CASPPTREEETQYF.

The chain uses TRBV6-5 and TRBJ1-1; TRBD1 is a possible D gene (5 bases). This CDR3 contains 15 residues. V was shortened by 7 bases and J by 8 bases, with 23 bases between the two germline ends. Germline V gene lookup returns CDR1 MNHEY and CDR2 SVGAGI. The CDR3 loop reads CASIARGDLSLEAFF. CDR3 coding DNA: TGTGCCAGCATAGCAAGAGGGGACCTATCTTTAGAAGCTTTCTTT.

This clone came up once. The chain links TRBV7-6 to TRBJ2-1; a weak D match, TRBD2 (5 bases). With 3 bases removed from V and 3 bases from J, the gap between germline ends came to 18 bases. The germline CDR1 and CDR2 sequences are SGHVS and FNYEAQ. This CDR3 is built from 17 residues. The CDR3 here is CASSFVGIGGGYNEQFF. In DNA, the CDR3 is TGTGCCAGCAGCTTCGTGGGAATTGGAGGCGGCTACAATGAGCAGTTCTTC.

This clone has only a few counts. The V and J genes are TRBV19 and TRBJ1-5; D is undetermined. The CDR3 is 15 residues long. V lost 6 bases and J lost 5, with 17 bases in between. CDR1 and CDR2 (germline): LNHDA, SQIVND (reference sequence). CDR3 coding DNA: TGTGCCAGTAGACCATCAGGATATAGTGATCAGCCCCAGCATTTT. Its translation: CASRPSGYSDQPQHF. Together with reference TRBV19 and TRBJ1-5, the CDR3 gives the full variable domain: DGGITQSPKYLFRKEGQNVTLSCEQNLNHDAMYWYRQDPGQGLRLIYYSQIVNDFQKGDIAEGYSVSREKKESFPLTVTSAQKNPTAFYLCASRPSGYSDQPQHFGDGTRLSIL.

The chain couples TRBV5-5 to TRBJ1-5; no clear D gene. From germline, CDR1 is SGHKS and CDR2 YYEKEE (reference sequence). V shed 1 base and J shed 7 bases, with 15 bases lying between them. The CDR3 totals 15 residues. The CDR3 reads CASSLSPVLIQPQHF. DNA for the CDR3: TGTGCCAGCAGCTTGTCGCCAGTCTTAATACAGCCCCAGCATTTT.

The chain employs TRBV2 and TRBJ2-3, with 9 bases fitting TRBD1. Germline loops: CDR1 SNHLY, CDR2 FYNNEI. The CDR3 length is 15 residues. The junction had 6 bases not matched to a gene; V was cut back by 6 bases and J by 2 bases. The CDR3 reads CASRADRGNTDTQYF. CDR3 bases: TGTGCCAGCAGGGCGGACAGGGGAAACACAGATACGCAGTATTTT.

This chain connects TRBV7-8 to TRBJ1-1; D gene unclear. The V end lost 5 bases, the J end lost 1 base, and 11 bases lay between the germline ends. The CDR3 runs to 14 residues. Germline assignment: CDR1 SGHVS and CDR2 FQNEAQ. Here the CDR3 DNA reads TGTGCCAGCAGCCTCGGCGGCCCGAACACTGAAGCTTTCTTT. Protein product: CASSLGGPNTEAFF.

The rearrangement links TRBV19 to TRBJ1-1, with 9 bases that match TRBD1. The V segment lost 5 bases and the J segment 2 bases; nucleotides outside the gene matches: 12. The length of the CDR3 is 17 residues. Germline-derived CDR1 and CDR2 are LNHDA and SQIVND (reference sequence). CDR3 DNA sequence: TGTGCCAGTAGTGCCCAGAGACACAGGGGGCTTAACACTGAAGCTTTCTTT. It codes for CASSAQRHRGLNTEAFF.

For the CDR3, the DNA is TGTGCCAGTAGTGGGTCCCCCCGGGCAAGAAGCACAGATACGCAGTATTTT. Amino acid sequence: CASSGSPRARSTDTQYF. The J gene is TRBJ2-3, the V gene TRBV19; D gene unclear. The CDR3 totals 17 residues. V was trimmed by 5 bases and J by 0 bases, leaving 18 bases between them. Germline CDR1 LNHDA, CDR2 SQIVND (reference sequence).

CDR3 DNA: TGTGCCAGCAAGAAGACAGGATCTACCTACGAGCAGTACTTC. It encodes CASKKTGSTYEQYF. The chain links TRBV27 to TRBJ2-7; a possible D gene is TRBD1 (6 bases). Trimming removed 7 bases at V and 2 bases at J, with 15 bases between. Germline CDR1 is MNHEY and CDR2 is SMNVEV (reference sequence). CDR3 length: 14 residues.

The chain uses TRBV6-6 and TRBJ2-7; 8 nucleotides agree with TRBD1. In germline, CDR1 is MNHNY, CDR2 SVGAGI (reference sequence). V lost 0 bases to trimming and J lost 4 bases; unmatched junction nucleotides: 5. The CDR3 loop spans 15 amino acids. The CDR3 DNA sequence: TGTGCCAGCAGTTACTCGAGGACAGGGCCTTACGAGCAGTACTTC. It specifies CASSYSRTGPYEQYF.

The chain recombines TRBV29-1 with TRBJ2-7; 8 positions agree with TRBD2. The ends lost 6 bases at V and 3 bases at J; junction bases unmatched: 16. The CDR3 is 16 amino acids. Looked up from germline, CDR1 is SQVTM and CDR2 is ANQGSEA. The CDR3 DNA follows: TGCAGCGTCTCTCCAGCGGGAGTTCTCGATTACTACGAGCAGTACTTC. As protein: CSVSPAGVLDYYEQYF.

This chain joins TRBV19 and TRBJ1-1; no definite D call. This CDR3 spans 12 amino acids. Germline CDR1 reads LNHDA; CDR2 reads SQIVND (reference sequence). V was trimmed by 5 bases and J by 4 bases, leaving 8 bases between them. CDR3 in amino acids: CASSLVRTEAFF. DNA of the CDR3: TGTGCCAGTAGTTTGGTGCGCACTGAAGCTTTCTTT.

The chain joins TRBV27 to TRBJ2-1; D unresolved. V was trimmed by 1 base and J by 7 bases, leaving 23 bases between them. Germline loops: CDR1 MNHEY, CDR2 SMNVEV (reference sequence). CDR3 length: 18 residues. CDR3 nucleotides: TGTGCCAGCAGTTTATTAGTTCCCCTAACGAACATTATAAATGAGCAGTTCTTC. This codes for CASSLLVPLTNIINEQFF.

CDR3 sequence reads: CATSRTSGTYQDTQYF. Here the CDR3 DNA reads TGTGCCACCTCAAGGACTAGCGGGACCTACCAAGATACGCAGTATTTT. The chain joins TRBV15 to TRBJ2-3; 12 bases fit TRBD2. The CDR3 loop spans 16 amino acids. V gave up 8 bases and J gave up 5 bases; unmatched junction bases: 11. Germline-derived CDR1 and CDR2 are LNHNV and YYDKDF (reference sequence).

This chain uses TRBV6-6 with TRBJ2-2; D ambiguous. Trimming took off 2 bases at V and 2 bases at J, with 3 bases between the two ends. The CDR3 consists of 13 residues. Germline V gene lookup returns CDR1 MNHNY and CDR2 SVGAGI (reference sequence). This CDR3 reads CASSYTNTGELFF. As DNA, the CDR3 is TGTGCCAGCAGTTACACTAACACCGGGGAGCTGTTTTTT.

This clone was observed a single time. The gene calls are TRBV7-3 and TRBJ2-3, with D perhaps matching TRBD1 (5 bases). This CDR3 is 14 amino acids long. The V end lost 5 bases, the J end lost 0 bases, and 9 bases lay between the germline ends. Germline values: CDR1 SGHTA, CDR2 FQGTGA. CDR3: CASSLGHSTDTQYF. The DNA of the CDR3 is TGTGCCAGCAGCCTAGGACACAGCACAGATACGCAGTATTTT.

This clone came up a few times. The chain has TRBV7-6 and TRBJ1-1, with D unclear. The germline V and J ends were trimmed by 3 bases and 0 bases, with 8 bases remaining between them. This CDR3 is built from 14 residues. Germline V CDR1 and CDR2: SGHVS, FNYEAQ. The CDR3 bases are TGTGCCAGCAGCTTGAGAGCGGTGAACACTGAAGCTTTCTTT. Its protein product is CASSLRAVNTEAFF.

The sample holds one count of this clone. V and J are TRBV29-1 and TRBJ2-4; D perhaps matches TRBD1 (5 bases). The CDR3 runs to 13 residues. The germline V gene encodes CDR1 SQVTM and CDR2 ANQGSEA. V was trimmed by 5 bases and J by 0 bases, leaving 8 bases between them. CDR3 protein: CSVRQLAKNIQYF. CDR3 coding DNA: TGCAGCGTTAGACAGCTAGCCAAAAACATTCAGTACTTC.

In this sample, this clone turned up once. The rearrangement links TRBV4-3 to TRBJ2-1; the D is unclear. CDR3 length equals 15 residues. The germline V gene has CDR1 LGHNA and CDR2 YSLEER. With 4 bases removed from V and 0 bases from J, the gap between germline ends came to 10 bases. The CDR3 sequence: CASSPDLASYNEQFF. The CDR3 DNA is TGCGCCAGCAGCCCTGATCTCGCCTCCTACAATGAGCAGTTCTTC.

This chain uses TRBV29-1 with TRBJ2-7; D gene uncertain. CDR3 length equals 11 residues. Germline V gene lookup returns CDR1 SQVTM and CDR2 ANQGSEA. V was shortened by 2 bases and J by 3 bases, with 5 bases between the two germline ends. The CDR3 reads CSVEFDYEQYF. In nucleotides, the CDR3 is TGCAGCGTTGAATTCGACTACGAGCAGTACTTC.

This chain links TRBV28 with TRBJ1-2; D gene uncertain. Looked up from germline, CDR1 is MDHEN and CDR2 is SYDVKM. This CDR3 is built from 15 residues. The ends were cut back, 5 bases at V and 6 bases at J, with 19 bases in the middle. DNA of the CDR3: TGTGCCAGCAGTCCAAACACCAAATTCTGGGATGGCTACACCTTC. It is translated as CASSPNTKFWDGYTF.

The CDR3 sequence: CASSLGLSYYEQYF. The CDR3 nucleotides are TGTGCCAGCAGCTTAGGCCTTAGCTACTACGAGCAGTACTTC. The V call is TRBV7-2, the J call TRBJ2-7; no definite D call. Germline values: CDR1 SGHTA, CDR2 FQGNSA. V shed 1 base and J shed 3 bases, with 10 bases lying between them. This CDR3 spans 14 amino acids.

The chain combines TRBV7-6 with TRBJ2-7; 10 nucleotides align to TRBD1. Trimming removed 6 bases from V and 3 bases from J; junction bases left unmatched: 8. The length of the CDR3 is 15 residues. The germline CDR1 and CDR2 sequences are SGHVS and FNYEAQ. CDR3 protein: CASSQIRTGGYEQYF. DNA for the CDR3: TGTGCCAGCAGTCAGATACGGACAGGGGGCTACGAGCAGTACTTC.

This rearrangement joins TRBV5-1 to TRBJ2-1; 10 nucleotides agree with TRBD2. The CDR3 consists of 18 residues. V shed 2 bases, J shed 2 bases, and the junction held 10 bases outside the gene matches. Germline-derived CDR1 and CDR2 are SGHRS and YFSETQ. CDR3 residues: CASSLRSPGLATYNEQFF. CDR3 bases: TGCGCCAGCAGCTTAAGAAGCCCGGGACTAGCGACCTACAATGAGCAGTTCTTC.

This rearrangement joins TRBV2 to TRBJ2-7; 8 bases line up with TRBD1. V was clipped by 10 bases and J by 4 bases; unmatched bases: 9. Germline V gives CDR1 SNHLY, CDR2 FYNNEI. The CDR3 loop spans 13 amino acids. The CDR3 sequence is CATRTGRRYEQYF. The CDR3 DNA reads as TGTGCCACTCGGACAGGGAGAAGATACGAGCAGTACTTC.

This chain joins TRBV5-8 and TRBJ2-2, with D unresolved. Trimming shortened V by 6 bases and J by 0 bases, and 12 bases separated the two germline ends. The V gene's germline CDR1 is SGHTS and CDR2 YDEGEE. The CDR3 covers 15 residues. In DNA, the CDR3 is TGTGCCAGCATACTTTCATTAGCGAACACCGGGGAGCTGTTTTTT. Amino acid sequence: CASILSLANTGELFF.

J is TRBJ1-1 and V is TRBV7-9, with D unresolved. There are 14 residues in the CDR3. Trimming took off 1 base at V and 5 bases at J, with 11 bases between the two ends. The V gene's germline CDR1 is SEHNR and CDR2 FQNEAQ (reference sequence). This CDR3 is CASSLEGGVTEAFF. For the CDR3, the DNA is TGTGCCAGCAGCTTAGAGGGCGGTGTTACTGAAGCTTTCTTT.

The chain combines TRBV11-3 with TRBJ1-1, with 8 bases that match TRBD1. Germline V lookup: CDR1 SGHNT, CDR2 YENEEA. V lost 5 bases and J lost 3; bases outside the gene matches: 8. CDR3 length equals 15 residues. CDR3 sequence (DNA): TGTGCCAGCAGCCCCGGACAGGGAGGTTACACTGAAGCTTTCTTT. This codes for CASSPGQGGYTEAFF.

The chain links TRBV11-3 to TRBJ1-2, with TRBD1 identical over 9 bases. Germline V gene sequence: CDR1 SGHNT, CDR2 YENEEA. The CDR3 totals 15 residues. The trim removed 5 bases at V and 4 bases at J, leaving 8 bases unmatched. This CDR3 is CASSGRTGEIYGYTF. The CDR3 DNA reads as TGTGCCAGCAGCGGTAGGACAGGGGAAATCTATGGCTACACCTTC.

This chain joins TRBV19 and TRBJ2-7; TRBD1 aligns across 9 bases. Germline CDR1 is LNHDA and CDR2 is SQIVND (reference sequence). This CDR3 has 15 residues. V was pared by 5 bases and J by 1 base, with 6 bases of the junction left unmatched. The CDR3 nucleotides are TGTGCCAGTAGTGACCCCGGGACAGGGTCCTACGAGCAGTACTTC. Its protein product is CASSDPGTGSYEQYF.